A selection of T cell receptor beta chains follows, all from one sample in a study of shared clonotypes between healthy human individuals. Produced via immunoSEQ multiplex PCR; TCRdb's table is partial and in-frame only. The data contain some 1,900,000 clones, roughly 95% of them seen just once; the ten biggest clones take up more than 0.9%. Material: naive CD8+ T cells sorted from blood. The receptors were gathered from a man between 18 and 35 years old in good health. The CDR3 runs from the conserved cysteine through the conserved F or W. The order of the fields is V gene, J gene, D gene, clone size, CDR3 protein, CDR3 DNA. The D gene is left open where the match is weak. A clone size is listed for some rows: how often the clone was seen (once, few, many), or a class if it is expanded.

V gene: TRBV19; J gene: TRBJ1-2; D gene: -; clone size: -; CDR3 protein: CASSIGPGHFYTF; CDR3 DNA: TGTGCCAGTAGTATAGGTCCGGGACACTTCTACACCTTC
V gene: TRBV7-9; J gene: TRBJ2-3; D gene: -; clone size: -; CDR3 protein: CASSLGDSPADTQYF; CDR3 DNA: TGTGCCAGCAGCTTGGGGGACTCTCCGGCAGATACGCAGTATTTT
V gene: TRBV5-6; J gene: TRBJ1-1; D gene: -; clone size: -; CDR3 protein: CASSYDLSEAFF; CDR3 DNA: TGTGCCAGCAGCTATGACTTGTCGGAAGCTTTCTTT
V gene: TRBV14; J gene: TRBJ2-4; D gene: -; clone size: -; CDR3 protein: CASSHGDGGNIQYF; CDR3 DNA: TGTGCCAGCAGCCATGGGGATGGGGGAAACATTCAGTACTTC
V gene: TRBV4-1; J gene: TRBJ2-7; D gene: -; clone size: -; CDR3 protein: CASSLVLASYEQYF; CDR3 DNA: TGCGCCAGCAGCCTTGTCTTAGCGTCCTACGAGCAGTACTTC
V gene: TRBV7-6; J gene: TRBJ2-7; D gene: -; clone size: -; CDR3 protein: CASSLGGGGGYEQYF; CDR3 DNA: TGTGCCAGCAGCTTAGGGGGAGGAGGGGGCTACGAGCAGTACTTC
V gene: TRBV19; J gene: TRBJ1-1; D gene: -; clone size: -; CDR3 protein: CASSITGLNTEAFF; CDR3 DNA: TGTGCCAGTAGTATAACAGGCTTGAACACTGAAGCTTTCTTT
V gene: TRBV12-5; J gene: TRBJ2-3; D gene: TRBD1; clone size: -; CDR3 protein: CASGLGTENTDTQYF; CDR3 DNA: TGTGCTAGTGGTTTAGGGACAGAGAACACAGATACGCAGTATTTT
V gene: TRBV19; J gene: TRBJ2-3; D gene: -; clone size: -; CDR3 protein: CASSIPDVADTQYF; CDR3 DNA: TGTGCCAGTAGTATCCCCGACGTAGCAGATACGCAGTATTTT
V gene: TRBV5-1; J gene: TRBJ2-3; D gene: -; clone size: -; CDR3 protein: CASSWGPTDGTQYF; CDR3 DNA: TGCGCCAGCAGCTGGGGACCCACCGATGGTACGCAGTATTTT
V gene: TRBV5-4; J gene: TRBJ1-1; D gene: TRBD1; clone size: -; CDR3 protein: CASSGTGTENTEAFF; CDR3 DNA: TGTGCCAGCAGCGGCACCGGGACAGAGAACACTGAAGCTTTCTTT
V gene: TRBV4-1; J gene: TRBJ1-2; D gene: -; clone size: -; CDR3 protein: CASSQDRGAVSNYGYTF; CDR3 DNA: TGCGCCAGCAGCCAAGATCGGGGGGCGGTTTCTAACTATGGCTACACCTTC
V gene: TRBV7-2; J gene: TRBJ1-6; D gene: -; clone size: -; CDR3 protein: CASSLGRLNPLHF; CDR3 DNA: TGTGCCAGCAGCTTAGGACGGCTGAATCCCCTCCACTTT
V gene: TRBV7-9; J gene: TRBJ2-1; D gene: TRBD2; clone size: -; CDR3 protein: CASSPPSGGSYNEQFF; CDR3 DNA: TGTGCCAGCAGCCCCCCATCGGGGGGGTCCTACAATGAGCAGTTCTTC
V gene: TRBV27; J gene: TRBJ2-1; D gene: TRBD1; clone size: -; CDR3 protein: CASSTYDRVEEQFF; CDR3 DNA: TGTGCCAGCAGTACCTACGACAGGGTCGAGGAGCAGTTCTTC
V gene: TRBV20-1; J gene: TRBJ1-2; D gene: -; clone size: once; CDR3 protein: CSVPFGYGYTF; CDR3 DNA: TGCAGTGTACCCTTTGGGTATGGCTACACCTTC
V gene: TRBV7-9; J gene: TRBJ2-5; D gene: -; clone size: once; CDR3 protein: CASSGFSQETQYF; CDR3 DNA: TGTGCCAGCAGCGGATTCAGCCAAGAGACCCAGTACTTC
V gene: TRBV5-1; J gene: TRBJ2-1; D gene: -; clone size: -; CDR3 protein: CASSRGRETYNEQFF; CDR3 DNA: TGCGCCAGCAGTCGGGGGCGGGAGACCTACAATGAGCAGTTCTTC
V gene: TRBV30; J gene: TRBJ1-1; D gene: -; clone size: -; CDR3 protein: CAWSDGLTNTEAFF; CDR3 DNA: TGTGCCTGGAGCGACGGCTTGACCAACACTGAAGCTTTCTTT
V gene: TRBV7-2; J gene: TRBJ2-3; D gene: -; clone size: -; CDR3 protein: CASSFVVDTDTQYF; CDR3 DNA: TGTGCCAGCAGCTTTGTGGTAGACACAGATACGCAGTATTTT
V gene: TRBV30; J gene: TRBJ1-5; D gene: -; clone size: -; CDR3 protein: CAWSPGLGSQPQHF; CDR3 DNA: TGTGCCTGGAGTCCGGGACTGGGCAGTCAGCCCCAGCATTTT
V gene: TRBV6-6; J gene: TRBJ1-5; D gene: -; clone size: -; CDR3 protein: CASSYSMDYGNQPQHF; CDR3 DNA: TGTGCCAGCAGTTACTCGATGGACTATGGGAATCAGCCCCAGCATTTT
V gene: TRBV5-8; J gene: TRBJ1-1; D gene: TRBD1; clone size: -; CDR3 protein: CASSDEGAGYTEAFF; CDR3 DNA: TGTGCCAGCAGCGACGAGGGGGCAGGTTACACTGAAGCTTTCTTT
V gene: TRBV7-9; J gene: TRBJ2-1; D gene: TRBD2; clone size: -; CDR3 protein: CASSFPSGGHNEQFF; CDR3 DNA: TGTGCCAGCAGCTTTCCCAGCGGGGGCCACAATGAGCAGTTCTTC
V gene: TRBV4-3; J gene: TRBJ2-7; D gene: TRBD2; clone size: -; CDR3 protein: CASSHSSGAAYEQYF; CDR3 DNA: TGCGCCAGCAGCCACTCTAGCGGAGCTGCCTACGAGCAGTACTTC
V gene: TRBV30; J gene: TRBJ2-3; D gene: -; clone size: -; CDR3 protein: CARTETASTDTQYF; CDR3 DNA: TGTGCCCGGACGGAGACAGCTAGCACAGATACGCAGTATTTT
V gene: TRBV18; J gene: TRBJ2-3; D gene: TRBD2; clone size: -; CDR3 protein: CASSPSAGGPPDTQYF; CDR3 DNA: TGTGCCAGCTCACCTTCCGCGGGGGGGCCGCCAGATACGCAGTATTTT
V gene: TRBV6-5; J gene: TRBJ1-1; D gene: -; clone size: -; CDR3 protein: CASGGVPTEAFF; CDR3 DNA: TGTGCCAGCGGAGGGGTACCCACTGAAGCTTTCTTT
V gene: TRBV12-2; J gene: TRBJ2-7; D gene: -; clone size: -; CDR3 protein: CASRSIRTSGGEQYF; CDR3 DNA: TGTGCAAGTCGCTCTATTCGGACTAGCGGGGGCGAGCAGTACTTC
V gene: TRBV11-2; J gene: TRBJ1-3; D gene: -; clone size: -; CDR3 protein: CASTMGVSGNTIYF; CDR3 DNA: TGTGCCAGCACCATGGGGGTTTCTGGAAACACCATATATTTT
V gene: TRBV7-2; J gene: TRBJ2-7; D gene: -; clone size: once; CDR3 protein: CASSLRGNYEQYF; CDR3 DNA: TGTGCCAGCAGCTTGAGAGGGAACTACGAGCAGTACTTC
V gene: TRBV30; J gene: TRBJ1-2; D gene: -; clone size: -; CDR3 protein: CAWEKSPGAHDYGYTF; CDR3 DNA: TGTGCCTGGGAAAAGTCCCCAGGGGCGCATGATTATGGCTACACCTTC
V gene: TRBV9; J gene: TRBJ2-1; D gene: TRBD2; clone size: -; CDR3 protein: CASSPSSGLAGDLSYNEQFF; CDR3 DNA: TGTGCCAGCAGCCCTAGTTCAGGACTAGCGGGGGACCTTTCCTACAATGAGCAGTTCTTC
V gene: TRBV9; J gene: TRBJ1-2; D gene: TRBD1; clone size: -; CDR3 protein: CASSFGTANYGYTF; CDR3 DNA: TGTGCCAGCAGCTTTGGGACAGCTAACTATGGCTACACCTTC
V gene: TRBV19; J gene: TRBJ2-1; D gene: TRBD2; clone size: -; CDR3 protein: CASSIVGGGTSYNEQFF; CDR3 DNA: TGTGCCAGTAGTATAGTTGGGGGAGGGACCTCCTACAATGAGCAGTTCTTC
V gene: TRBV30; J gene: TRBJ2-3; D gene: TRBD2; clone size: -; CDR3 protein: CAWNLLADTDTQYF; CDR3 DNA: TGTGCCTGGAACCTACTAGCGGACACAGATACGCAGTATTTT
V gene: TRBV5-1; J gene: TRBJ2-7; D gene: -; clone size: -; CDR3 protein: CASSLALGYEQYF; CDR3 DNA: TGCGCCAGCAGCTTGGCCCTGGGCTACGAGCAGTACTTC
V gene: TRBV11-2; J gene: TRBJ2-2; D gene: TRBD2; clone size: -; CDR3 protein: CASRLAGFGTGELFF; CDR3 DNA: TGTGCCAGCAGGTTAGCGGGTTTTGGCACCGGGGAGCTGTTTTTT
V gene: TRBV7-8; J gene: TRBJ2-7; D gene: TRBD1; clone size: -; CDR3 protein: CASSFVSGQGQYEQYF; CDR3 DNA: TGTGCCAGCAGCTTCGTTTCAGGACAGGGCCAGTACGAGCAGTACTTC
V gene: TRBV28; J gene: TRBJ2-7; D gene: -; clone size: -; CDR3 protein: CASRNVLGEQYF; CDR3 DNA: TGTGCCAGCAGGAACGTCCTGGGCGAGCAGTACTTC
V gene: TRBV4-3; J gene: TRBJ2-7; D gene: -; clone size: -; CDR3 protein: CASSQALLSAVYEQYF; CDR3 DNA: TGCGCCAGCAGCCAAGCGCTGCTTAGCGCCGTCTACGAGCAGTACTTC
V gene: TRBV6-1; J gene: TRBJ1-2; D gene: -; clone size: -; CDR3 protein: CATSDSTNYGYTF; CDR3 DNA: TGTGCCACCTCGGACAGCACTAACTATGGCTACACCTTC
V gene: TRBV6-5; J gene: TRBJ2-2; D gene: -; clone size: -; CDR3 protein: CASSTWPNTGELFF; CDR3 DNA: TGTGCCAGCAGTACATGGCCCAACACCGGGGAGCTGTTTTTT
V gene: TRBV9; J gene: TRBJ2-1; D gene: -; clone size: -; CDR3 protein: CASSVGGGAYNEQFF; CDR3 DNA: TGTGCCAGCAGCGTAGGTGGGGGCGCTTACAATGAGCAGTTCTTC
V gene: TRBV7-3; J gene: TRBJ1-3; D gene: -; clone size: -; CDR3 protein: CASSAHPGVWPGNTIYF; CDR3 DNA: TGTGCCAGCAGCGCCCACCCGGGTGTTTGGCCTGGAAACACCATATATTTT
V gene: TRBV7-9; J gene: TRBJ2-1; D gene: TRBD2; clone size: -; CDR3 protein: CASSSPGLAGEQFF; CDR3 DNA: TGTGCCAGCAGCTCCCCGGGACTAGCCGGTGAGCAGTTCTTC
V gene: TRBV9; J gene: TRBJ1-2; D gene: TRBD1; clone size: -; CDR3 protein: CASSATGGTGYGYTF; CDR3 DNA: TGTGCCAGCAGCGCTACAGGGGGAACGGGCTATGGCTACACCTTC
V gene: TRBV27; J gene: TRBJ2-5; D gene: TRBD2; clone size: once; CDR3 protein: CASSRASGPLAETQYF; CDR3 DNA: TGTGCCAGCAGTAGGGCTAGCGGTCCTCTAGCGGAGACCCAGTACTTC
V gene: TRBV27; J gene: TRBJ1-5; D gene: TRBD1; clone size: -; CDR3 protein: CASSSGTAPNQPQHF; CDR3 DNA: TGTGCCAGCAGTTCGGGGACAGCCCCCAATCAGCCCCAGCATTTT
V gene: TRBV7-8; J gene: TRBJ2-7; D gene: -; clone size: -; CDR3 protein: CASSLREEDNYYEQYF; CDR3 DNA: TGTGCCAGCAGCTTAAGGGAGGAAGACAACTACTACGAGCAGTACTTC